The following is a TCR beta chain sequence with its context. This record belongs to a study of cytotoxic CD8 clonotypes in ibrutinib-treated CLL. Method: immunoSEQ multiplex PCR; TCRdb's copy keeps in-frame clones and lacks some. The data contain 150,000 to 200,000 clones, approximately 91% of them singletons. The CDR3 is 19 amino acids. The receptor was isolated from a human donor with chronic lymphocytic leukemia. The sample in question was PBMCs, obtained at disease progression, from a patient treated with ibrutinib. The chain recombines TRBV21-1 with TRBJ2-3; the table's D call of TRBD2 was not tested on the DNA. TRBV21-1 is marked as a pseudogene. CDR3 protein: CASSRNGDIEGEGTDTQYF. The CDR3 DNA reads TGTGCCAGCAGCAGGAACGGAGATATAGAAGGAGAAGGTACAGATACGCAGTATTTT.